This TCR beta chain appears in the sequencing data of a study of blood T cell repertoires in COVID-19. Across the whole study: Sample material is recorded as cDNA or gDNA derived from T cells, B-cell-depleted T cells, or PBMCs.

Sequencing was performed with immunoSEQ multiplex PCR; in TCRdb, only in-frame clones are kept and a portion is missing. The repertoire has about 370,000 clones, around 87% of them found once; the top ten carry more than 9%. CDR3 size: 14 residues. Trimming stripped 2 bases from V and 4 bases from J, with 12 bases between. CDR1 and CDR2 (germline): MNHEY, SVGAGI. Seattle enrolled patients during active infection and tracked them longitudinally. The clonotype originates from a young woman with COVID-19, enrolled during active disease. Sequenced sample: peripheral blood. This chain links TRBV6-5 with TRBJ2-7; D is ambiguous. The CDR3 region is CASSYATTGYEQYF. The CDR3 nucleotides read TGTGCCAGCAGTTACGCAACCACTGGTTACGAGCAGTACTTC.